These 31 T cell receptor beta chains came from one sample sequenced in a study of T-cell reconstitution after alpha-beta-depleted transplantation in children. A TCRbeta library incorporating unique molecular identifiers was prepared. TCRdb itself ran the PCR reads through MiXCR, one entry per CDR3 protein. The sample includes about 340,000 distinct CDR3 sequences, 15% to 20% of them seen just once. The sequencing here drew on PBMCs, mostly from graft donor cells, taken 360 days after TCRalphabeta/CD19-depleted stem cell transplant. Receptor source: a male patient between 2 and 15 years old who had a stem cell transplant for acute lymphoblastic leukemia, so the T cells may come from the graft donor.

J is TRBJ2-3 and V is TRBV12-3 or TRBV12-4; 7 bases are a match to TRBD2. This CDR3 has 15 amino acids. With V trimmed by 5 bases and J by 2 bases, 7 bases remained unmatched. CDR3 region: CASSLLAAPTDTQYF. In DNA form, the CDR3 reads TGTGCCAGCAGTCTCCTAGCGGCTCCCACAGATACGCAGTATTTT.

The chain employs TRBV12-3 or TRBV12-4 and TRBJ2-2; no firm D call. V was clipped by 6 bases and J by 2 bases, with 10 bases between them. This CDR3 is built from 14 residues. The CDR3 region is CASSAGSNTGELFF. The CDR3 DNA reads as TGTGCCAGCAGCGCCGGATCTAACACCGGGGAGCTGTTTTTT.

This clonotype was found a few times. V usage is TRBV4-3 and J usage is TRBJ1-1; 9 bases agree with TRBD1. The CDR3 runs to 17 residues. Per germline, CDR1 LGHNA and CDR2 YSLEER. Trimming at V came to 1 base and at J to 10 bases, leaving 16 bases not matched to a gene. CDR3 protein: CASSQVRGQGGPRGAFF. The CDR3 DNA reads TGCGCCAGCAGCCAAGTTAGGGGACAGGGAGGCCCCAGGGGAGCTTTCTTT.

V is TRBV6-2 or TRBV6-3 and J is TRBJ2-3, with D uncertain. The CDR3 is made up of 14 amino acids. Looked up from germline, CDR1 is MNHEY and CDR2 is SVGEGT. Trimming pared 6 bases from V and 2 bases from J, leaving 12 bases between. The CDR3 nucleotides are TGTGCCAGCAGCACGACAATGTTCACAGATACGCAGTATTTT. Translating it yields CASSTTMFTDTQYF.

This clonotype was seen repeatedly, ten times or more. This rearrangement joins TRBV7-2 to TRBJ2-3, with D hard to call. Germline loops: CDR1 SGHTA, CDR2 FQGNSA. CDR3 length: 12 amino acids. Trimming shortened V by 5 bases and J by 5 bases, and 8 bases separated the two germline ends. CDR3 in amino acids: CASSAVRDTQYF. In nucleotides, the CDR3 is TGTGCCAGCAGCGCCGTCAGAGATACGCAGTATTTT. The entire variable domain, with the rest obtained from reference TRBV7-2 and TRBJ2-3, is as follows: GAGVSQSPSNKVTEKGKDVELRCDPISGHTALYWYRQSLGQGLEFLIYFQGNSAPDKSGLPSDRFSAERTGGSVSTLTIQRTQQEDSAVYLCASSAVRDTQYFGPGTRLTVL.

This clonotype has only one observation. CDR3 region: CASSLDQGKPNEQFF. In DNA, the CDR3 is TGTGCCAGCAGCTTAGACCAAGGTAAACCCAATGAGCAGTTCTTC. The V and J genes are TRBV11-3 and TRBJ2-1; D unresolved. Trimming took off 0 bases at V and 6 bases at J, with 12 bases between the two ends. Germline lookup yields CDR1 SGHNT and CDR2 YENEEA. There are 15 residues in the CDR3.

The chain is built from TRBV6-1 and TRBJ2-1; TRBD2 matches 14 bases. The length of the CDR3 is 16 residues. Germline V CDR1 and CDR2: MNHNS, SASEGT. V was clipped by 1 base and J by 9 bases; unmatched bases: 5. The CDR3 reads CASSEGPGLAGVEQFF. In nucleotides, the CDR3 is TGTGCCAGCAGTGAAGGCCCGGGACTAGCGGGAGTTGAGCAGTTCTTC.

This clonotype was detected a few times. V gene TRBV3-1 combines with J gene TRBJ1-1; D possibly corresponds to TRBD1 (5 bases). Germline V gene lookup returns CDR1 LGHDT and CDR2 YNNKEL (reference sequence). This CDR3 spans 13 amino acids. V lost 6 bases, J lost 1 base, and 9 bases lay in between. The CDR3 spells CASSGGGNTEAFF. The DNA of the CDR3 is TGTGCCAGCAGTGGGGGTGGGAACACTGAAGCTTTCTTT.

The chain couples TRBV6-2 or TRBV6-3 to TRBJ2-3; D assignment may be TRBD1 or TRBD2 (5 bases each). CDR3 length equals 12 residues. V lost 7 bases, J lost 4 bases, and 9 bases lay in between. Germline V CDR1 and CDR2: MNHEY, SVGEGT. The CDR3, as DNA: TGTGCCAGCAACCGGGGCCCAGATACGCAGTATTTT. It specifies CASNRGPDTQYF.

This clonotype was detected only a few times. V usage is TRBV15 and J usage is TRBJ2-1, with 7 positions matching TRBD2. Germline V gene data show CDR1 as LNHNV and CDR2 as YYDKDF (reference sequence). This CDR3 comprises 15 residues. V shed 1 base, J shed 13 bases, and the junction held 13 bases outside the gene matches. DNA for the CDR3: TGTGCCACCAGCAGAGGGGTGGCGGGAGATTGGTATCAGTTCTTC. This translates into CATSRGVAGDWYQFF.

The rearrangement uses TRBV20-1 and TRBJ2-1; D is unresolved. Per the germline V gene, CDR1 is DFQATT and CDR2 is SNEGSKA (reference sequence). CDR3 length: 12 amino acids. V lost 8 bases and J 8 bases, leaving 16 bases between the germline ends. The CDR3 DNA follows: TGCAGTTCTGAAGGCTCAGGAGATGAGCAGTTCTTC. Amino acid sequence: CSSEGSGDEQFF.

The rearrangement links TRBV20-1 to TRBJ2-1; D might be TRBD2 (6 bases). V lost 3 bases to trimming and J lost 9 bases, with 15 bases between them. CDR1 is DFQATT, CDR2 SNEGSKA, per germline (reference sequence). The CDR3 is 13 amino acids. Here the CDR3 reads CSASRVQEGEQFF. CDR3 nucleotide sequence: TGCAGTGCTAGCAGGGTTCAGGAGGGTGAGCAGTTCTTC.

The sample holds a few counts of this clonotype. V gene TRBV6-1 combines with J gene TRBJ1-3, with no clear D. V gave up 6 bases and J gave up 0 bases, with 12 bases separating them. From germline, CDR1 is MNHNS and CDR2 SASEGT. This CDR3 is 15 amino acids long. This CDR3 is CASSMGYTSGNTIYF. CDR3 coding DNA: TGTGCCAGCAGCATGGGGTATACCTCTGGAAACACCATATATTTT.

This clonotype was counted at least ten times. The V call is TRBV10-3, the J call TRBJ2-5, with 7 nucleotides matching TRBD1. This CDR3 is 14 amino acids long. Germline V CDR1 and CDR2: ENHRY, SYGVKD. The ends lost 11 bases at V and 4 bases at J; junction bases unmatched: 13. The CDR3 DNA follows: TGTGCCGCTTCGCAGACAGGGAGAGGAGAGACCCAGTACTTC. Translating gives CAASQTGRGETQYF.

In its sample, this clonotype was seen a few times. The rearrangement links TRBV4-3 to TRBJ2-1; D is possibly TRBD1 or TRBD2 (5 bases each). With 0 bases removed from V and 3 bases from J, the gap between germline ends came to 15 bases. This CDR3 has 17 amino acids. Looked up from germline, CDR1 is LGHNA and CDR2 is YSLEER. CDR3 coding DNA: TGCGCCAGCAGCCAAGATGGAGGCACAGGAGACTACAATGAGCAGTTCTTC. Translated, it gives CASSQDGGTGDYNEQFF.

This clonotype was detected a few times. The V gene is TRBV6-5, the J gene TRBJ1-2, with D perhaps matching TRBD1 (5 bases). The CDR3 totals 14 residues. The V and J ends lost 2 bases and 2 bases respectively, with 9 bases between them. Per the germline V gene, CDR1 is MNHEY and CDR2 is SVGAGI. Here the CDR3 reads CASSYTGRNYGYTF. The CDR3 coding sequence is TGTGCCAGCAGTTACACGGGGCGAAACTATGGCTACACCTTC.

V is TRBV12-3 or TRBV12-4 and J is TRBJ2-3; D perhaps matches TRBD1 (5 bases). This CDR3 region has 15 residues. V was cut by 10 bases and J by 4 bases, with 21 bases left in between. CDR3 amino acids: CATSRRQRLADTQYF. CDR3 nucleotide sequence: TGTGCCACCTCAAGGAGACAGAGGCTTGCAGATACGCAGTATTTT.

The rearrangement links TRBV12-3 or TRBV12-4 to TRBJ2-7, with 10 positions matching TRBD2. The length of the CDR3 is 17 residues. With V trimmed by 2 bases and J by 0 bases, 7 bases remained unmatched. The CDR3 region has the DNA TGTGCCAGCAGTTTAAGGCTAGCGGGAGCAAGCTCCTACGAGCAGTACTTC. Protein product: CASSLRLAGASSYEQYF.

This clonotype was observed a few times. This chain connects TRBV4-2 to TRBJ2-1; 10 positions match TRBD2. After removal of 3 bases from V and 6 bases from J, the junction contained 14 bases not matched to a gene. CDR1 is LGHNA, CDR2 YNFKEQ, per germline. The CDR3 runs to 18 residues. The CDR3 DNA sequence: TGTGCCAGCAGCCAGAAGACGGCTACTAGCGGGACGCGCAATGAGCAGTTCTTC. Protein: CASSQKTATSGTRNEQFF.

Of note for this clonotype: Since a much larger clone is just one base distant, this may be a read error. This chain uses TRBV12-3 or TRBV12-4 with TRBJ2-3; no firm D call. The length of the CDR3 is 16 residues. V lost 5 bases and J lost 0, with 15 bases in between. The DNA for the CDR3 is TGTGCCAGCAGTCTAAAGAACTGGGGTAGCACAGATACGCAGTATTTT. As protein: CASSLKNWGSTDTQYF.

Many counts were recorded for this clonotype. CDR3 bases: TGTGCCAGCAGTTTCGCCGGGACTAGCTTTTTCAATGAGCAGTTCTTC. Translating gives CASSFAGTSFFNEQFF. The chain uses TRBV6-6 and TRBJ2-1, with TRBD2 matching over 9 bases. CDR3 length: 16 amino acids. V lost 4 bases, J lost 6 bases, and 10 bases stayed unmatched. Germline V gives CDR1 MNHNY, CDR2 SVGAGI (reference sequence).

This clonotype was observed many times. This rearrangement joins TRBV12-3 or TRBV12-4 to TRBJ2-1; D call uncertain. V lost 6 bases and J lost 2, with 11 bases in between. The CDR3 runs to 14 residues. The CDR3 loop reads CASRVRQAYNEQFF. The CDR3 bases are TGTGCCAGCAGAGTCAGGCAAGCCTACAATGAGCAGTTCTTC.

CDR3 in amino acids: CASSFFTGTASYEQYF. The CDR3 DNA reads as TGTGCCAGCAGCTTCTTTACCGGGACTGCCTCCTACGAGCAGTACTTC. The chain employs TRBV7-8 and TRBJ2-7, with D possibly matching TRBD2 (6 bases). Trimming pared 3 bases from V and 0 bases from J, leaving 15 bases between. The CDR3 is 16 residues long. Germline loops: CDR1 SGHVS, CDR2 FQNEAQ.

The rearrangement links TRBV20-1 to TRBJ1-5; the D is unclear. V was shortened by 2 bases and J by 2 bases, with 7 bases between the two germline ends. This CDR3 spans 13 amino acids. CDR1 is DFQATT, CDR2 SNEGSKA, per germline (reference sequence). CDR3 in DNA: TGCAGTGCTAGATTCAGTGGCAATCAGCCCCAGCATTTT. Amino acid sequence: CSARFSGNQPQHF.

This chain links TRBV27 with TRBJ2-7; 9 positions agree with TRBD1. This CDR3 has 15 residues. Trimming took 5 bases from V and 4 from J; bases not matched to a gene: 9. Germline V lookup: CDR1 MNHEY, CDR2 SMNVEV (reference sequence). The CDR3 loop is CASSPHGTGPYEQYF. The CDR3 nucleotides are TGTGCCAGCAGTCCCCACGGGACAGGGCCGTACGAGCAGTACTTC.

The chain employs TRBV5-1 and TRBJ1-1; D perhaps matches TRBD1 (5 bases). The V gene's germline CDR1 is SGHRS and CDR2 YFSETQ. The CDR3 runs to 13 residues. Trimming removed 0 bases from V and 4 bases from J, with 7 bases in between. CDR3: CASSLDQGTEAFF. DNA for the CDR3: TGCGCCAGCAGCTTGGATCAGGGCACTGAAGCTTTCTTT. Combining the CDR3 with reference TRBV5-1 and TRBJ1-1 gives the whole variable domain KAGVTQTPRYLIKTRGQQVTLSCSPISGHRSVSWYQQTPGQGLQFLFEYFSETQRNKGNFPGRFSGRQFSNSRSEMNVSTLELGDSALYLCASSLDQGTEAFFGQGTRLTVV.

This clonotype was counted between two and nine times. V usage is TRBV5-8 and J usage is TRBJ2-1; D not certain. Trimming cost V 1 base and J 0 bases, with 8 bases left between them. Germline loops: CDR1 SGHTS, CDR2 YDEGEE. The CDR3 has 15 amino acids. CDR3 sequence: CASSLTVPSYNEQFF. Here the CDR3 DNA reads TGTGCCAGCAGCTTGACGGTACCCTCCTACAATGAGCAGTTCTTC.

This clonotype was counted between two and nine times. The genes are TRBV7-9 and TRBJ2-5; the match to TRBD2 covers 8 bases. CDR1 and CDR2 (germline): SEHNR, FQNEAQ (reference sequence). The CDR3 has 15 residues. J was trimmed by 5 bases and V by 2 bases; bases with no gene match: 7. The CDR3 DNA is TGTGCCAGCAGCTTATCGGGACTAGTATTGGAGACCCAGTACTTC. Translating it yields CASSLSGLVLETQYF.

The gene calls are TRBV5-6 and TRBJ1-3; D remains ambiguous. Trimming removed 0 bases at V and 4 bases at J, with 8 bases between. Germline CDR1 reads SGHDT; CDR2 reads YYEEEE. This CDR3 is 14 amino acids long. The CDR3 reads CASSLGQYGNTIYF. CDR3 DNA sequence: TGTGCCAGCAGCTTGGGCCAATACGGAAACACCATATATTTT.

This clonotype has a handful of counts. CDR3 sequence: CAWSKYGDGDTQYF. CDR3 sequence (DNA): TGTGCCTGGAGTAAATATGGGGATGGCGATACGCAGTATTTT. The rearrangement links TRBV30 to TRBJ2-3, with D unclear. Germline CDR1 and CDR2: GTSNPN and SVGIG (reference sequence). The CDR3 is made up of 14 amino acids. Trimming cost V 2 bases and J 6 bases, with 15 bases left between them.

This clonotype was counted between two and nine times. V gene TRBV12-3 or TRBV12-4 combines with J gene TRBJ2-5; D not certain. The germline V and J ends were trimmed by 5 bases and 0 bases, with 10 bases remaining between them. The CDR3 totals 14 residues. In DNA form, the CDR3 reads TGTGCCAGCAGTACACAGAGAAACCAAGAGACCCAGTACTTC. Protein product: CASSTQRNQETQYF.